The entry below gives a single T cell receptor (beta chain) sequence along with its context. Method: immunoSEQ multiplex PCR; TCRdb's copy keeps in-frame clones and lacks some. This table holds some 14,000 clones, about 95% found once. The CDR3 loop spans 12 amino acids. J gave up 7 bases and V 5 bases, and 1 base lay outside the gene matches. The germline V gene has CDR1 SEHNR and CDR2 FQNEAQ (reference sequence). The entry originates in a study of technical replicates of blood from a few donors. The specimen was PBMCs. This TCR came from a human donor in good health. The chain carries TRBV7-9 and TRBJ1-2; TRBD1 aligns across 10 bases. Here the CDR3 reads CASSGTGVGYTF. The CDR3 DNA sequence: TGTGCCAGCAGCGGGACAGGGGTTGGCTACACCTTC.